Following are 4 T cell receptor beta chains from one sample sequenced in a study of blood T cell repertoires in COVID-19. TCRdb's table, derived via immunoSEQ multiplex PCR, lists solely in-frame clones and lacks some. The sample holds 100,000 to 150,000 clones, over 75% seen once. Sequenced sample: peripheral blood. The receptors stem from a woman older than 75 with acute or convalescent COVID-19.

The gene calls are TRBV24-1 and TRBJ2-2; TRBD1 agrees at 7 bases. J was trimmed by 4 bases and V by 4 bases; bases with no gene match: 5. CDR3 length: 15 residues. Germline V gene lookup returns CDR1 KGHDR and CDR2 SFDVKD. DNA for the CDR3: TGTGCCACCAGTGACCCAGGGGGATTCACCGGGGAGCTGTTTTTT. Its translation is CATSDPGGFTGELFF.

This chain joins TRBV4-2 and TRBJ1-1; unclear D gene. Deletions cut 0 bases from V and 5 bases from J, with 10 bases between. The CDR3 runs 14 residues. In germline, CDR1 is LGHNA, CDR2 YNFKEQ. CDR3 DNA sequence: TGTGCCAGCAGCCAAGACGTAGAGGGAACTGAAGCTTTCTTT. Translation: CASSQDVEGTEAFF.

The CDR3 here is CAISGGQGVDQPQHF. DNA of the CDR3: TGTGCCATCAGCGGGGGACAGGGCGTAGATCAGCCCCAGCATTTT. The chain is built from TRBV10-3 and TRBJ1-5; the match to TRBD1 covers 9 bases. CDR3 length: 15 residues. The V segment lost 6 bases and the J segment 5 bases; nucleotides outside the gene matches: 8. Per germline, CDR1 ENHRY and CDR2 SYGVKD.

The V and J genes are TRBV5-5 and TRBJ1-5; 11 nucleotides agree with TRBD1. This CDR3 is 16 amino acids long. Trimming at V came to 1 base and at J to 6 bases, leaving 6 bases not matched to a gene. CDR1 is SGHKS and CDR2 is YYEKEE in the germline V gene (reference sequence). CDR3 sequence reads: CASSLQGQGVGQPQHF. DNA of the CDR3: TGTGCCAGCAGCTTGCAGGGACAGGGGGTTGGTCAGCCCCAGCATTTT.